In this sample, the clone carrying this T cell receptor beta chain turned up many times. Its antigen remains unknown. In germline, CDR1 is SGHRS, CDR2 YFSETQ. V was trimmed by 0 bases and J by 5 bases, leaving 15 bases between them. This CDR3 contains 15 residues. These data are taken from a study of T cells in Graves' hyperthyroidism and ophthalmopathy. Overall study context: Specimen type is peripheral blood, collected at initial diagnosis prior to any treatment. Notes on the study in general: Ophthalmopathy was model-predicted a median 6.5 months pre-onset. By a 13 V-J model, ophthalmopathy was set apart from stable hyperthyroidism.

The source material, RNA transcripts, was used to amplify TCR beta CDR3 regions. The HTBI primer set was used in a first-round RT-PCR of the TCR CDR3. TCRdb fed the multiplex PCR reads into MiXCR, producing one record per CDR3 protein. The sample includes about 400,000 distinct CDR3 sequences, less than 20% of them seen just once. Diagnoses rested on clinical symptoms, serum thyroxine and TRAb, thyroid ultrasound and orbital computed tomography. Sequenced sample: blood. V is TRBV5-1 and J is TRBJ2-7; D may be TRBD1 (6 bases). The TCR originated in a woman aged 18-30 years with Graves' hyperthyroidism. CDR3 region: CASSLGTASANEQYF. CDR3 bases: TGCGCCAGCAGCTTGGGGACAGCATCTGCGAACGAGCAGTACTTC.